A single sample is the source of the 11 T cell receptor beta chains below, sequenced in a study of shared clonotypes between healthy human individuals. Produced via immunoSEQ multiplex PCR; TCRdb's table is partial and in-frame only. The sample has about 490,000 clones, 70% to 80% seen once. The specimen sequenced was PBMCs. The receptors were sampled from a woman between 40 and 50 years old in good health. Some clones in this sample may be carry-over from other donors' samples.

For this clone: A read error is likely here: a far larger clone is one base away. The chain couples TRBV5-1 to TRBJ2-1, with TRBD1 matching over 8 bases. This CDR3 comprises 15 residues. CDR1 is SGHRS and CDR2 is YFSETQ in the germline V gene. The chain's CDR3 is CASSPYRGYTNGQFF. As DNA, the CDR3 is TGCGCCAGCAGCCCGTACAGGGGGTATACGAATGGGCAGTTCTTC.

The CDR3 coding sequence is TGTGCCTGGAGCGGGACTAGCGGTGGGGGTGAGCAGTTCTTC. Amino acids: CAWSGTSGGGEQFF. V and J are TRBV30 and TRBJ2-1; 11 bases match TRBD2. The CDR3 consists of 14 residues. Trimming cost V 3 bases and J 9 bases; bases outside gene matches: 7. Per the germline V gene, CDR1 is GTSNPN and CDR2 is SVGIG (reference sequence).

This chain connects TRBV7-9 to TRBJ1-5, with 9 bases that match TRBD1. The junction had 7 bases not matched to a gene; V was cut back by 5 bases and J by 8 bases. The CDR3 extends over 14 amino acids. The germline V gene has CDR1 SEHNR and CDR2 FQNEAQ (reference sequence). The DNA for the CDR3 is TGTGCCAGCAGCCAGGGACAGGGAAAGAAGCCCCAGCATTTT. Its protein is CASSQGQGKKPQHF.

The chain carries TRBV28 and TRBJ2-2; TRBD2 matches at 9 bases. V shed 4 bases and J 3 bases; nucleotides not matched to a gene: 0. Germline loops: CDR1 MDHEN, CDR2 SYDVKM. The CDR3 length is 14 residues. This CDR3 is CASSWTSDTGELFF. Here the CDR3 DNA reads TGTGCCAGCAGTTGGACTAGCGACACCGGGGAGCTGTTTTTT.

The chain is built from TRBV6-4 and TRBJ2-3; 16 bases align to TRBD2. Germline-derived CDR1 and CDR2 are MRHNA and SNTAGT. There are 18 residues in the CDR3. V trimming: 7 bases; J trimming: 10 bases; junction bases outside the gene matches: 17. Here the CDR3 reads CASTPRGNTGTSGRAQYF. CDR3 bases: TGTGCCAGCACCCCGCGGGGGAATACCGGGACTAGCGGGAGGGCGCAGTATTTT.

This chain links TRBV18 with TRBJ2-7; D gene uncertain. This CDR3 region has 15 residues. Trimming pared 0 bases from V and 3 bases from J, leaving 12 bases between. CDR1 is KGHSH, CDR2 LQKENI, per germline. As DNA, the CDR3 is TGTGCCAGCTCACCACCGGCATCTCCGGGCTACGAGCAGTACTTC. The encoded protein is CASSPPASPGYEQYF.

This sequence joins TRBV30 and TRBJ2-5, with 11 nucleotides matching TRBD2. Per germline, CDR1 GTSNPN and CDR2 SVGIG (reference sequence). The CDR3 has 15 amino acids. V was pared by 0 bases and J by 5 bases, with 5 bases of the junction left unmatched. CDR3: CAWSVPGLAVETQYF. CDR3 nucleotide sequence: TGTGCCTGGAGTGTTCCGGGACTAGCGGTTGAGACCCAGTACTTC.

V is TRBV6-6 and J is TRBJ2-1, with 9 bases identical to TRBD2. In germline, CDR1 is MNHNY, CDR2 SVGAGI (reference sequence). This CDR3 spans 15 amino acids. V trimming: 5 bases; J trimming: 4 bases; junction bases outside the gene matches: 6. CDR3 amino acids: CASSPGLAGYNEQFF. CDR3 sequence (DNA): TGTGCCAGCAGTCCGGGGCTAGCGGGGTACAATGAGCAGTTCTTC.

This clone was seen more than once but under ten times. The chain recombines TRBV10-2 with TRBJ1-4; a weak D match, TRBD1 (5 bases). V was pared by 7 bases and J by 6 bases, with 12 bases between. Germline loops: CDR1 WSHSY, CDR2 SAAADI. This CDR3 is built from 13 residues. The CDR3 loop reads CASTGTDHEKLFF. The CDR3 nucleotides are TGCGCCAGCACCGGGACGGATCATGAAAAACTGTTTTTT.

Comments on this clone: Being one base from a much bigger clone, this may be a read error. This chain links TRBV7-9 with TRBJ1-1, with 11 bases identical to TRBD1. The CDR3 runs to 15 residues. CDR1 is SEHNR, CDR2 FQNEAQ, per germline (reference sequence). In nucleotides, the CDR3 is TGTGCCAGCAGCTTATTCGGGACAGGGGGTTCTGAAGCTCTCTTT. Translation: CASSLFGTGGSEALF.

The chain couples TRBV5-8 to TRBJ2-5, with 15 bases that match TRBD2. Unmatched junction bases numbered 8, after V lost 4 bases and J lost 1 base. This CDR3 has 18 amino acids. The germline CDR1 and CDR2 sequences are SGHTS and YDEGEE. CDR3 protein: CASSQGLAGGWVQETQYF. The CDR3 bases are TGTGCCAGCAGCCAGGGACTAGCGGGAGGCTGGGTCCAAGAGACCCAGTACTTC.